The rows below give T cell receptor beta chains drawn from one sample of a study of sequential checkpoint blockade in melanoma. Sequencing was performed with immunoSEQ multiplex PCR; in TCRdb, only in-frame clones are kept and a portion is missing. This sample has approximately 11,000 clones, with roughly 81% found just once. Sequencing used CD8+ T cells sorted from blood (inferred from file names), obtained from a patient given nivolumab and ipilimumab in sequence. The receptors were sampled from a human donor with melanoma. CDR3s include the opening cysteine and the closing phenylalanine or tryptophan. The D gene is left open where the match is weak. Expanded clones get a size class; other rows say once, few or many, or leave the size out.

v_gene	d_gene	j_gene	abundance	CDR3aa	CDR3nt
TRBV5-1	TRBD2	TRBJ2-7	.	CASRSGGGTSLKNYEQYF	TGCGCCAGCCGGTCGGGTGGTGGGACTAGCCTAAAAAACTACGAGCAGTACTTC
TRBV6-1	.	TRBJ2-6	once	CASSEAGQSGANVLTF	TGTGCCAGCAGTGAAGCGGGGCAGTCTGGGGCCAACGTCCTGACTTTC
TRBV4-2	TRBD1	TRBJ2-1	.	CASSQKGGDRGGNEQFF	TGTGCCAGCAGCCAAAAAGGGGGGGACAGGGGCGGTAATGAGCAGTTCTTC
TRBV4-1	.	TRBJ1-6	.	CASSMPLGGSPLHF	TGCGCCAGCAGCATGCCTTTGGGAGGTTCACCCCTCCACTTT
TRBV19	TRBD1	TRBJ2-7	.	CASSRRDRAYEQYF	TGTGCCAGTAGTCGCCGGGACAGGGCATACGAGCAGTACTTC
TRBV19	TRBD2	TRBJ2-7	.	CASSTGLAGGEVYEQYF	TGTGCCAGTAGTACAGGACTAGCGGGAGGTGAAGTCTACGAGCAGTACTTC
TRBV29-1	TRBD2	TRBJ2-1	.	CSAVGLGIGNEQFF	TGCAGCGCTGTGGGACTAGGAATCGGCAATGAGCAGTTCTTC
TRBV6-1	.	TRBJ2-7	.	CASSSSQYEQYF	TGTGCCAGCAGTTCATCACAGTACGAGCAGTACTTC
TRBV7-8	TRBD2	TRBJ2-1	once	CASSLAPGLANNEQFF	TGTGCCAGCAGCTTAGCACCGGGACTAGCTAACAATGAGCAGTTCTTC
TRBV7-3	.	TRBJ2-3	.	CASRVARGGNTDTQYF	TGTGCCAGCAGGGTCGCTCGGGGAGGAAACACAGATACGCAGTATTTT
TRBV9	.	TRBJ2-5	.	CASSVVPSETQYF	TGTGCCAGCAGCGTAGTTCCTTCGGAGACCCAGTACTTC
TRBV19	.	TRBJ1-5	few	CASSIDGLWDQPQHF	TGTGCCAGTAGTATAGATGGGCTATGGGATCAGCCCCAGCATTTT
TRBV28	TRBD1	TRBJ2-7	.	CASSWSRTGGLYEQYF	TGTGCCAGCAGTTGGAGCCGGACAGGGGGCCTCTACGAGCAGTACTTC
TRBV5-5	TRBD1	TRBJ2-7	.	CASSIRDSYEQYF	TGTGCCAGCAGCATCCGGGACAGCTACGAGCAGTACTTC
TRBV19	TRBD1	TRBJ2-7	.	CASSAGTGGFREQYF	TGTGCCAGTAGTGCCGGGACAGGGGGCTTCCGCGAGCAGTACTTC
TRBV25-1	TRBD2	TRBJ2-1	.	CASSPVRTSGSSEQFF	TGTGCCAGCTCCCCTGTCAGGACTAGCGGGAGTTCTGAGCAGTTCTTC
TRBV4-1	.	TRBJ2-5	.	CASSQDGATQETQYF	TGCGCCAGCAGCCAAGATGGGGCAACTCAAGAGACCCAGTACTTC
TRBV30	TRBD2	TRBJ2-1	.	CASSGLAGIDEQFF	TGTGCCTCATCCGGACTAGCGGGAATAGATGAGCAGTTCTTC
TRBV7-9	.	TRBJ2-7	medium-sized	CASSLVLDTVGEQYF	TGTGCCAGCAGCTTAGTTCTGGACACCGTAGGGGAGCAGTACTTC
TRBV4-2	TRBD1	TRBJ2-7	.	CASSQVRGIGYEQYF	TGTGCCAGCAGCCAAGTCAGGGGGATCGGCTACGAGCAGTACTTC
TRBV27	.	TRBJ2-7	.	CASSLSLSPASYEQYF	TGTGCCAGCAGTTTATCCCTCTCCCCCGCGTCCTACGAGCAGTACTTC
TRBV27	TRBD1	TRBJ2-2	.	CAGSTGGIGELFF	TGTGCCGGCAGTACAGGGGGTATCGGGGAGCTGTTTTTT
TRBV11-3	.	TRBJ2-1	.	CASSLTGALYNEQFF	TGTGCCAGCAGCTTAACAGGTGCCCTTTACAATGAGCAGTTCTTC
TRBV28	.	TRBJ2-3	.	CASSFGLDTQYF	TGTGCCAGCAGTTTCGGTTTGGATACGCAGTATTTT
TRBV5-4	TRBD2	TRBJ2-1	.	CASSLLAGGAREQFF	TGTGCCAGCAGCTTGTTAGCGGGAGGGGCCCGGGAGCAGTTCTTC
TRBV4-2	TRBD2	TRBJ2-1	.	CASSQHPGLAGGPVEQFF	TGTGCCAGCAGCCAACATCCGGGACTAGCGGGAGGGCCGGTTGAGCAGTTCTTC
TRBV5-3	.	TRBJ2-3	.	CARSLGRGLCTDTQYF	TGTGCCAGAAGCTTGGGCCGAGGACTCTGCACAGATACGCAGTATTTT
TRBV27	.	TRBJ2-7	.	CASSFSGPYEQYF	TGTGCCAGCAGTTTTTCAGGCCCCTACGAGCAGTACTTC
TRBV10-3	TRBD1	TRBJ2-1	.	CAISVGTGGDEQFF	TGTGCCATCAGTGTGGGGACAGGGGGCGATGAGCAGTTCTTC
TRBV30	.	TRBJ1-1	once	CAWKGDTEAFF	TGTGCCTGGAAAGGGGACACTGAAGCTTTCTTT
TRBV30	TRBD1	TRBJ1-1	.	CAWSPTGTEAFF	TGTGCCTGGAGTCCGACAGGGACCGAAGCTTTCTTT
TRBV5-1	TRBD1	TRBJ2-5	.	CASSSPGQGIGETQYF	TGCGCCAGCAGCAGCCCGGGACAGGGGATAGGGGAGACCCAGTACTTC
TRBV25-1	.	TRBJ2-4	.	CASSELTHGAKNIQYF	TGTGCCAGCAGTGAATTAACCCACGGGGCCAAAAACATTCAGTACTTC
TRBV20-1	.	TRBJ2-5	.	CSVHRETQYF	TGCAGTGTCCACCGGGAGACCCAGTACTTC
TRBV7-8	TRBD2	TRBJ2-7	.	CASSLVGGSYEQYF	TGTGCCAGCAGCCTAGTTGGCGGGAGCTACGAGCAGTACTTC
TRBV2	TRBD1	TRBJ1-1	.	CASGTVMNTEAFF	TGTGCCAGCGGGACAGTGATGAACACTGAAGCTTTCTTT
TRBV7-9	.	TRBJ1-2	few	CASSLESGGSDGYTF	TGTGCCAGCAGCTTAGAGAGCGGAGGGAGTGATGGCTACACCTTC
TRBV2	.	TRBJ2-3	once	CASSDGVGAADTQYF	TGTGCCAGCAGTGATGGGGTGGGAGCCGCAGATACGCAGTATTTT
TRBV7-9	TRBD1	TRBJ2-7	.	CASSLSPQGVLYEQYF	TGTGCCAGCAGCTTGTCCCCACAGGGGGTATTATACGAGCAGTACTTC
TRBV7-9	TRBD2	TRBJ2-2	.	CASSFLAGGAGELFF	TGTGCCAGCAGCTTTCTAGCGGGAGGGGCCGGGGAGCTGTTTTTT
TRBV5-1	TRBD2	TRBJ2-3	.	CASSFGGRWTDTQYF	TGCGCCAGCAGCTTCGGCGGGAGATGGACAGATACGCAGTATTTT
TRBV5-6	.	TRBJ1-2	once	CASSLGGGNYGYTF	TGTGCCAGCAGCTTGGGGGGGGGCAACTATGGCTACACCTTC
TRBV5-1	TRBD1	TRBJ2-2	.	CASSLDRGGTGELFF	TGCGCCAGCAGCTTGGACAGGGGCGGCACCGGGGAGCTGTTTTTT
TRBV19	TRBD2	TRBJ2-7	few	CASSKREGLYEQYF	TGTGCCAGTAGTAAGCGGGAGGGCCTCTACGAGCAGTACTTC
TRBV4-1	TRBD1	TRBJ1-6	once	CASSHGQGVLPLHF	TGCGCCAGCAGCCACGGACAGGGGGTTCTACCCCTCCACTTT
TRBV7-6	.	TRBJ1-4	.	CASSSGEGIGGKLFF	TGTGCCAGCAGCTCCGGTGAGGGTATCGGTGGAAAACTGTTTTTT
TRBV29-1	TRBD1	TRBJ2-7	few	CSVARGQTYEQYF	TGCAGCGTCGCAAGGGGGCAAACCTACGAGCAGTACTTC
TRBV19	TRBD2	TRBJ2-7	few	CASSLGLLSYEQYF	TGTGCCAGTAGCCTGGGACTACTCTCCTACGAGCAGTACTTC
TRBV29-1	.	TRBJ2-3	.	CSVLIWDTQYF	TGCAGCGTACTAATTTGGGATACGCAGTATTTT
TRBV7-9	.	TRBJ2-1	.	CASSSALWSEQFF	TGTGCCAGCAGCTCGGCCCTTTGGAGCGAGCAGTTCTTC
TRBV14	TRBD1	TRBJ2-7	few	CASSPRDGTVAYEQYF	TGTGCCAGCAGCCCCCGCGACGGGACAGTGGCCTACGAGCAGTACTTC
TRBV28	TRBD1	TRBJ1-2	.	CASSQSGTAYGYTF	TGTGCCAGCAGTCAATCCGGGACAGCCTACGGCTACACCTTC
TRBV7-3	TRBD2	TRBJ2-1	.	CASSFLAGDANEQFF	TGTGCCAGCAGCTTTTTAGCGGGAGACGCCAATGAGCAGTTCTTC
TRBV9	TRBD2	TRBJ2-7	.	CASSVDSGSIYEQYF	TGTGCCAGCAGCGTAGATAGCGGGAGTATCTACGAGCAGTACTTC
TRBV10-3	TRBD1	TRBJ2-7	few	CAIREVGQGATYEQYF	TGTGCCATCAGAGAGGTAGGACAGGGGGCAACCTACGAGCAGTACTTC
TRBV4-1	.	TRBJ2-7	once	CASSQADSYEQYF	TGCGCCAGCAGCCAAGCGGACAGCTACGAGCAGTACTTC
TRBV10-1	TRBD2	TRBJ2-1	.	CASSESSSRVAGAVDEQFF	TGCGCCAGCAGTGAGAGCTCCTCTCGTGTAGCGGGAGCTGTAGATGAGCAGTTCTTC
TRBV25-1	.	TRBJ2-5	.	CASSYNWEQYF	TGTGCCAGCAGCTACAATTGGGAGCAGTACTTC
TRBV10-2	TRBD1	TRBJ1-5	.	CASRDGTGGNQPQHF	TGCGCCAGCAGAGACGGGACAGGGGGGAATCAGCCCCAGCATTTT